The T cell receptor beta chain under discussion was sequenced for a study of CD8 T cells in ankylosing spondylitis. Study results and limitations: Blood of patients with ankylosing spondylitis appeared to be characterized by a TCR beta motif of about 8 highly homologous variants.

V shed 0 bases and J shed 8 bases, with 4 bases lying between them. Per germline, CDR1 GTSNPN and CDR2 SVGIG (reference sequence). The CDR3 has 11 residues. This clonotype was detected many times. Its antigen is unidentified. One entry per CDR3 protein, called by TCRdb with MiXCR from the 5' RACE reads. This sample has 670,000 or so distinct CDR3 sequences, with around 20% found just once. This receptor was taken from a male donor with ankylosing spondylitis. Sequencing was done on a sample of blood, either unsorted or a sorted T cell fraction (not recorded which). The chain joins TRBV30 to TRBJ1-4; D uncertain. This chain's CDR3 is CAWSVQEKLFF. For the CDR3, the DNA is TGTGCCTGGAGTGTACAGGAAAAACTGTTTTTT.